A single sample gave rise to the 32 T cell receptor beta chains below, sequenced in a study of T cells in women clearing cervical HPV infection. Assay used: immunoSEQ multiplex PCR; TCRdb lists only in-frame clones, some missing. This sample's clone table lists about 30,000 clones. Sequenced material: blood buffy coat. The origin of the receptors is a woman aged 18 to 75 with a cervical HPV16 infection that either progressed to CIN3+ or cleared (not recorded which).

Of note for this clone: The sequenced fragment ends 3 residues before the CDR3 boundary, so the rest is inferred from the germline J gene. This rearrangement joins TRBV19 to TRBJ1-6; 9 bases are a match to TRBD1. CDR3 length equals 15 residues. The V gene's germline CDR1 is LNHDA and CDR2 SQIVND (reference sequence). Trimming removed 6 bases from V and 9 bases from J; junction bases left unmatched: 9. The CDR3 bases that were read are TGTGCCAGTAGGCCTCTTCCGGGACAGGGTTCACCC. Translating it yields CASRPLPGQGSP. The full CDR3 reads CASRPLPGQGSPLHF.

About this clone itself: The read is 3 residues too short to cover the CDR3 end, so that end is filled in from the germline J gene. V is TRBV5-5 and J is TRBJ2-1; D gene uncertain. Germline V gene data show CDR1 as SGHKS and CDR2 as YYEKEE (reference sequence). The CDR3 sequence is 14 residues long. Trimming shortened V by 2 bases and J by 5 bases, and 11 bases separated the two germline ends. The CDR3 DNA, read in part, is TGTGCCAGCAGCTTCGGCAGGTCCAACAATGAG. Translated, it gives CASSFGRSNNE. The whole CDR3 protein is CASSFGRSNNEQFF.

Concerning this clone itself: The read stops 3 residues short of the end of the CDR3; the missing end is completed from the germline J gene. V gene TRBV28 combines with J gene TRBJ2-3; a weak D match, TRBD1 (6 bases). Germline V gives CDR1 MDHEN, CDR2 SYDVKM. V was shortened by 6 bases and J by 4 bases, with 17 bases between the two germline ends. The CDR3 loop spans 15 amino acids. CDR3 DNA (partial): TGTGCCAGCAGCCTCCAGGGGCGCCGAGCAGATACG. Its translation: CASSLQGRRADT. The full-length CDR3 reads as CASSLQGRRADTQYF. The full variable domain, its missing parts supplied by reference TRBV28 and TRBJ2-3, is DVKVTQSSRYLVKRTGEKVFLECVQDMDHENMFWYRQDPGLGLRLIYFSYDVKMKEKGDIPEGYSVSREKKERFSLILESASTNQTSMYLCASSLQGRRADTQYFGPGTRLTVL.

Points on this clone: The missing CDR3 end, 3 residues past where the read stops, is filled in from the germline J gene. The chain couples TRBV6-2 or TRBV6-3 to TRBJ1-4; 7 bases match TRBD1. The CDR3 loop spans 16 amino acids. In germline, CDR1 is MNHEY, CDR2 SVGEGT. This CDR3 reads CASSPTPGGARSPLFF. The sequenced CDR3 bases are TGTGCCAGCAGCCCTACCCCAGGGGGAGCGAGATCACCA.

On this clone itself: The read falls 3 residues short of the CDR3 end, and the missing part is taken from the germline J gene. The chain has TRBV18 and TRBJ1-1, with unresolved D. Germline CDR1 is KGHSH and CDR2 is LQKENI. This CDR3 is built from 14 residues. This chain's CDR3 is CASSPDSQPYEAFF. The CDR3 bases that were read are TGTGCCAGCTCACCTGACTCGCAACCCTACGAG. The whole variable domain, remainder taken from reference TRBV18 and TRBJ1-1, is NAGVMQNPRHLVRRRGQEARLRCSPMKGHSHVYWYRQLPEEGLKFMVYLQKENIIDESGMPKERFSAEFPKEGPSILRIQQVVRGDSAAYFCASSPDSQPYEAFFGQGTRLTVV.

The chain's CDR3 is CAWNRINEQFF. The CDR3 bases that were read are TGTGCCTGGAATAGAATCAATGAG. V is TRBV30 and J is TRBJ2-1; D is unclear. The CDR3 goes on 3 residues after the read ends, and that part is filled in from the germline J gene. Germline CDR1 GTSNPN, CDR2 SVGIG (reference sequence). The CDR3 totals 11 residues. Between the trimmed V and J ends, which lost 4 bases and 6 bases, there was a span of 7 bases.

Concerning this clone: The CDR3 end falls 3 residues outside the read, so it is completed with the germline J gene. The V gene is TRBV7-7, the J gene TRBJ2-2, with 13 bases lining up with TRBD2. This CDR3 has 17 amino acids. Germline V gene sequence: CDR1 SSHAT, CDR2 FNYEAQ (reference sequence). Unmatched junction bases numbered 5, after V lost 5 bases and J lost 2 bases. Incomplete CDR3 DNA: TGTGCCAGCAGCCAGGGACTAGCGGGAATTAACACCGGGGAG. Translated, it gives CASSQGLAGINTGE. The entire CDR3 is CASSQGLAGINTGELFF.

On this clone itself: With the read ending 3 residues before the CDR3 end, the germline J gene is used to fill in that end. V is TRBV4-2 and J is TRBJ1-4; D possibly corresponds to TRBD1 (5 bases). Germline V gene sequence: CDR1 LGHNA, CDR2 YNFKEQ. V lost 6 bases and J lost 1, with 15 bases in between. The CDR3 has 16 amino acids. CDR3 amino acids: CASSPGPSGTNEKLFF. The sequenced part of the CDR3 DNA is TGTGCCAGCAGTCCAGGGCCCTCCGGAACTAATGAAAAA.

Comments on this clone: The read falls 3 residues short of the CDR3 end, and the missing part is taken from the germline J gene. The V and J genes are TRBV30 and TRBJ2-2; maybe TRBD2 (7 bases). The CDR3 length is 16 residues. CDR1 and CDR2 from the germline V gene are GTSNPN and SVGIG (reference sequence). The CDR3 spells CAWSTGGGARDSPLFF. Partial CDR3 DNA: TGTGCCTGGAGTACTGGAGGGGGGGCCCGGGATTCACCG.

With respect to this clone: The read falls 3 residues short of the CDR3 end, and the missing part is taken from the germline J gene. V usage is TRBV7-9 and J usage is TRBJ1-2; 9 bases fit TRBD1. The CDR3 runs 14 residues. The V gene's germline CDR1 is SEHNR and CDR2 FQNEAQ (reference sequence). The CDR3 bases that were read are TGTGCCAGCAGTCGGCCGGGACAGGGACTCGAC. This gives the protein CASSRPGQGLD. The whole CDR3 is CASSRPGQGLDYTF. Variable domain in full (rest from reference TRBV7-9 and TRBJ1-2): DTGVSQNPRHKITKRGQNVTFRCDPISEHNRLYWYRQTLGQGPEFLTYFQNEAQLEKSRLLSDRFSAERPKGSFSTLEIQRTEQGDSAMYLCASSRPGQGLDYTFGSGTRLTVV.

Notes on this clone: The read terminates 3 residues ahead of where the CDR3 ends, so the germline J gene completes it. This chain joins TRBV18 and TRBJ2-1, with 13 nucleotides matching TRBD2. The CDR3 runs to 15 residues. The V gene's germline CDR1 is KGHSH and CDR2 LQKENI. V lost 1 base, J lost 7 bases, and 1 base stayed unmatched. CDR3 amino acids: CASSPRTSGSNEQFF. The DNA read from the CDR3 is TGTGCCAGCTCACCACGGACTAGCGGGAGTAATGAG. The full variable domain, in which reference TRBV18 and TRBJ2-1 provide the parts outside the CDR3, is NAGVMQNPRHLVRRRGQEARLRCSPMKGHSHVYWYRQLPEEGLKFMVYLQKENIIDESGMPKERFSAEFPKEGPSILRIQQVVRGDSAAYFCASSPRTSGSNEQFFGPGTRLTVL.

This clone counts as medium-sized by frequency. The read ends 3 residues early relative to the CDR3; the germline J gene fills the gap. The V and J genes are TRBV7-9 and TRBJ2-5; 7 positions match TRBD1. This CDR3 is 15 amino acids long. Trimming removed 6 bases from V and 1 base from J; junction bases left unmatched: 8. Germline CDR1 reads SEHNR; CDR2 reads FQNEAQ (reference sequence). Incomplete CDR3 DNA: TGTGCCAGCAGTCAGGACAGGATGAGCCAAGAGACC. It yields the protein CASSQDRMSQET. The full CDR3 protein reads CASSQDRMSQETQYF.

As concerns this clone: Coverage ceases 3 residues before the CDR3 finishes, and the germline J gene fills in the end. V is TRBV10-1 and J is TRBJ1-4; D is unclear. The CDR3 runs 12 residues. Deletions cut 5 bases from V and 5 bases from J, with 6 bases between. Germline V CDR1 and CDR2: WNHNN, SYGVQD (reference sequence). This chain's CDR3 is CASSNSNEKLFF. Partial CDR3 DNA: TGCGCCAGCAGTAATTCGAATGAAAAA.

About this clone: The CDR3 end is not reached by the read, which stops 3 residues before it; the germline J gene fills it in. The chain is built from TRBV7-9 and TRBJ1-1; 7 bases are shared with TRBD1. CDR1 is SEHNR and CDR2 is FQNEAQ in the germline V gene (reference sequence). The trim removed 7 bases at V and 1 base at J, leaving 9 bases unmatched. This CDR3 contains 15 residues. CDR3 DNA (partial): TGTGCCAGCAACGGACAGGACCGCAGGAACACTGAA. Residues: CASNGQDRRNTE. The entire CDR3 protein reads CASNGQDRRNTEAFF.

As for this clone: The sequenced fragment ends 3 residues before the CDR3 boundary, so the rest is inferred from the germline J gene. The chain is built from TRBV6-4 and TRBJ2-2; 8 bases fit TRBD2. This CDR3 comprises 14 residues. Germline CDR1 and CDR2: MRHNA and SNTAGT. V lost 6 bases and J lost 6; bases outside the gene matches: 6. The part of the CDR3 DNA that was read is TGTGCCAGCAGAGCCGGGACTAGTGCCGGGGAG. This translates into CASRAGTSAGE. The whole CDR3 sequence reads CASRAGTSAGELFF.

Comments on this clone: The read falls 3 residues short of the CDR3 end, and the missing part is taken from the germline J gene. The chain recombines TRBV7-2 with TRBJ2-3; TRBD1 agrees at 8 bases. Germline V CDR1 and CDR2: SGHTA, FQGNSA. The length of the CDR3 is 15 residues. The J segment lost 0 bases and the V segment lost 1 base, leaving 0 bases of the junction unmatched. The DNA read from the CDR3 is TGTGCCAGCAGCTTAGGGGACAGGAGCACAGATACG. Translation gives CASSLGDRSTDT. The CDR3 in its entirety is CASSLGDRSTDTQYF.

As regards this clone: Read data end 3 residues before the CDR3 end; the end is taken from the germline J gene. This chain uses TRBV7-3 with TRBJ1-1, with D possibly being TRBD1 (5 bases). The V gene lost 2 bases and the J gene lost 0 bases, with 10 bases spanning the gap. The CDR3 has 15 amino acids. CDR1 and CDR2 from the germline V gene are SGHTA and FQGTGA. Here the CDR3 reads CASSLQGGMNTEAFF. The part of the CDR3 DNA that was read is TGTGCCAGCAGCTTACAGGGAGGAATGAACACTGAA.

Details on this clone: The CDR3 goes on 3 residues after the read ends, and that part is filled in from the germline J gene. The J gene is TRBJ1-1, the V gene TRBV11-2; D remains unclear. The V end lost 6 bases, the J end lost 4 bases, and 15 bases lay between the germline ends. In germline, CDR1 is SGHAT, CDR2 FQNNGV. This CDR3 is 14 amino acids long. Partial CDR3 DNA: TGTGCCAGCAGACCCACGGGGATCCGCACTGAA. This translates into CASRPTGIRTE. The entire CDR3 reads CASRPTGIRTEAFF.

A note on this clone: The read terminates 3 residues ahead of where the CDR3 ends, so the germline J gene completes it. The chain uses TRBV20-1 and TRBJ2-3, with 10 nucleotides matching TRBD2. Unmatched junction bases numbered 6, after V lost 5 bases and J lost 1 base. Germline loops: CDR1 DFQATT, CDR2 SNEGSKA (reference sequence). This CDR3 contains 15 residues. Partial CDR3 DNA: TGCAGTGCTCCTCTCCTAGCGGGAGGCACAGATACG. As protein: CSAPLLAGGTDT. The CDR3 as a whole reads CSAPLLAGGTDTQYF.

Of note for this clone: The CDR3 extends 3 residues past the end of the read, so its final part is completed from the germline J gene. The V gene is TRBV29-1, the J gene TRBJ2-3, with 8 bases identical to TRBD2. CDR3 length: 14 amino acids. In germline, CDR1 is SQVTM, CDR2 ANQGSEA. This chain's CDR3 is CSVEDSSGEETQYF. The sequenced part of the CDR3 DNA is TGCAGCGTTGAAGATAGTAGCGGGGAGGAGACG.

To note about this clone: The read falls 3 residues short of the CDR3 end, and the missing part is taken from the germline J gene. The rearrangement links TRBV11-2 to TRBJ2-5; 7 bases are a match to TRBD1. Germline CDR1 SGHAT, CDR2 FQNNGV. V shed 5 bases and J 7 bases; nucleotides not matched to a gene: 13. CDR3 length: 15 amino acids. The DNA read from the CDR3 is TGTGCCAGCAGCCCCCTAGGGGGCAGGGGCGGGACC. It encodes CASSPLGGRGGT. In full, the CDR3 is CASSPLGGRGGTQYF.

Details on this clone: The read is 3 residues too short to cover the CDR3 end, so that end is filled in from the germline J gene. The chain is built from TRBV7-8 and TRBJ2-2; D perhaps matches TRBD2 (6 bases). Germline values: CDR1 SGHVS, CDR2 FQNEAQ. V lost 6 bases to trimming and J lost 6 bases, with 14 bases between them. CDR3 length: 14 amino acids. CDR3 protein: CASRLARVAGELFF. The covered CDR3 bases are TGTGCCAGCAGACTAGCTCGTGTGGCCGGGGAG.

In regard to this clone: The read is 3 residues too short to cover the CDR3 end, so that end is filled in from the germline J gene. The chain joins TRBV29-1 to TRBJ1-2; the D gene is possibly TRBD1 (6 bases). CDR3 size: 12 residues. Germline values: CDR1 SQVTM, CDR2 ANQGSEA. V was pared by 7 bases and J by 3 bases, with 12 bases between. The CDR3 here is CSAVKGDYGYTF. The DNA read from the CDR3 is TGCAGCGCCGTCAAGGGGGACTATGGC. The variable domain in full, completed from reference TRBV29-1 and TRBJ1-2, reads SAVISQKPSRDICQRGTSLTIQCQVDSQVTMMFWYRQQPGQSLTLIATANQGSEATYESGFVIDKFPISRPNLTFSTLTVSNMSPEDSSIYLCSAVKGDYGYTFGSGTRLTVV.

To note about this clone: The read ends 3 residues before the CDR3 terminus; that terminus is restored from the germline J gene. The V gene is TRBV5-1, the J gene TRBJ2-5; TRBD2 agrees at 11 bases. V lost 3 bases to trimming and J lost 5 bases; unmatched junction nucleotides: 9. The CDR3 is 16 amino acids. CDR1 and CDR2 (germline): SGHRS, YFSETQ. The covered CDR3 bases are TGCGCCAGCAGCTCGGGACTAGCGGCCGCGGGGGAGACC. Encoded protein: CASSSGLAAAGET. The full CDR3 protein is CASSSGLAAAGETQYF.

On this clone: The read comes to an end 3 residues before the CDR3 does, leaving the germline J gene to fill in the end. The chain combines TRBV7-2 with TRBJ1-2; D unresolved. The CDR3 is made up of 12 amino acids. The germline gives CDR1 SGHTA, CDR2 FQGNSA. The part of the CDR3 DNA that was read is TGTGCCAGCAGCTTAGCGGCAGATACC. Protein product: CASSLAADT. The entire CDR3 protein is CASSLAADTYTF.

Details on this clone: The junction and the germline gene differ at one end; a read error may be behind it. The CDR3 end is not reached by the read, which stops 3 residues before it; the germline J gene fills it in. The sample contains more than one DNA sequence encoding this CDR3. This chain uses TRBV7-6 with TRBJ1-3; TRBD1 might be the D (6 bases). The CDR3 has 18 amino acids. Germline V gene lookup returns CDR1 SGHVS and CDR2 FNYEAQ. The CDR3 loop is CASSFRPSSWAAGDTIYF. The covered CDR3 bases are TGTGCCAGCAGCTTCCGACCGTCGAGCTGGGCAGCCGGGGACACA.

The CDR3 sequence is CASSRMTGNDDYTF. The part of the CDR3 DNA that was read is TGTGCCAGCTCAAGAATGACAGGGAACGATGAC. This chain uses TRBV18 with TRBJ1-2; 7 bases are a match to TRBD1. The missing CDR3 end, 3 residues past where the read stops, is filled in from the germline J gene. This CDR3 has 14 amino acids. Germline values: CDR1 KGHSH, CDR2 LQKENI.

The part of the CDR3 DNA that was read is TGTGCCAGCCAGGCGGGAGGGCCTGGAGAGACG. This codes for CASQAGGPGET. The CDR3 in its entirety is CASQAGGPGETQYF. The chain has TRBV7-7 and TRBJ2-3, with TRBD2 matching over 9 bases. The CDR3 goes on 3 residues after the read ends, and that part is filled in from the germline J gene. From germline, CDR1 is SSHAT and CDR2 FNYEAQ (reference sequence). This CDR3 contains 14 residues. Combining the CDR3 with reference TRBV7-7 and TRBJ2-3 gives the whole variable domain GAGVSQSPRYKVTKRGQDVTLRCDPISSHATLYWYQQALGQGPEFLTYFNYEAQPDKSGLPSDRFSAERPEGSISTLTIQRTEQRDSAMYRCASQAGGPGETQYFGPGTRLTVL.

Of note for this clone: The read is 3 residues too short to cover the CDR3 end, so that end is filled in from the germline J gene. This chain connects TRBV10-3 to TRBJ1-4; D possibly corresponds to TRBD1 (5 bases). The CDR3 length is 13 residues. From germline, CDR1 is ENHRY and CDR2 SYGVKD. This CDR3 is CAISAQGNSPLFF. The sequenced part of the CDR3 DNA is TGTGCCATCAGTGCCCAGGGTAATTCACCA.

Comment on this clone: Sequencing ends 3 residues short of the CDR3 end; the germline J gene provides the rest. The chain has TRBV7-2 and TRBJ2-3; 8 nucleotides agree with TRBD2. Germline assignment: CDR1 SGHTA and CDR2 FQGNSA. This CDR3 comprises 15 residues. The CDR3 DNA, read in part, is TGTGCCAGCAGCCCTCAGCGGGGGCCGCAAGAGACG. It yields the protein CASSPQRGPQET. The entire CDR3 protein is CASSPQRGPQETQYF.

Turning to this clone: Read sequence stops 3 residues before the CDR3 end, and the germline J gene provides the missing end. The V gene is TRBV5-4, the J gene TRBJ2-2; 7 bases line up with TRBD2. J was trimmed by 0 bases and V by 4 bases; bases with no gene match: 3. CDR3 length: 15 residues. CDR1 SGHNT and CDR2 YYREEE come from the germline V gene (reference sequence). The CDR3 loop reads CASSPGGSNTGELFF. CDR3 DNA (partial): TGTGCCAGCAGCCCCGGGGGGTCGAACACCGGGGAG.

Points on this clone: The read ends 3 residues early relative to the CDR3; the germline J gene fills the gap. The J gene is TRBJ1-2, the V gene TRBV2, with D perhaps TRBD1 (5 bases). The CDR3 is 13 amino acids. CDR1 is SNHLY, CDR2 FYNNEI, per germline. Trimming stripped 2 bases from V and 4 bases from J, with 8 bases between. CDR3 protein: CASSERGGYGYTF. The covered CDR3 bases are TGTGCCAGCAGTGAAAGGGGTGGCTATGGC.